These 26 T cell receptor beta chains came from one sample sequenced in a study of regulatory T cells in long-lasting Graves disease. Time point: newly diagnosed GD, antithyroid drugs for less than 3 months. Generation of the TCR library employed RNA extracted from PBMCs. The authors built TCR beta libraries using iRepertoire HTBI primers and Arm-PCR of CDR3 regions. TCRdb reanalysed the multiplex PCR reads using MiXCR and keeps one entry per CDR3 protein. The sample gives hundreds of thousands of distinct CDR3 sequences, about 13% of which show up once; 8% to 10% is in the top ten. These data were also reused for a study on T cells in Graves' hyperthyroidism and ophthalmopathy.

The input for sequencing was peripheral blood mononuclear cells (PBMCs), taken at new diagnosis, from a patient treated with antithyroid drugs. Receptors originate from a man aged 25 to 40 with Graves disease.

This clonotype showed up many times. This chain uses TRBV7-8 with TRBJ1-5; D is possibly TRBD1 (6 bases). CDR1 SGHVS and CDR2 FQNEAQ come from the germline V gene. This CDR3 has 14 residues. Deletions cut 4 bases from V and 7 bases from J, with 14 bases between. The CDR3 sequence is CASSWSGVGQPQHF. CDR3 bases: TGTGCCAGCAGCTGGTCAGGGGTGGGCCAGCCCCAGCATTTT. Variable domain in full (rest from reference TRBV7-8 and TRBJ1-5): GAGVSQSPRYKVAKRGQDVALRCDPISGHVSLFWYQQALGQGPEFLTYFQNEAQLDKSGLPSDRFFAERPEGSVSTLKIQRTQQEDSAVYLCASSWSGVGQPQHFGDGTRLSIL.

This clonotype was found a few times. V gene TRBV9 combines with J gene TRBJ2-1; 7 bases are shared with TRBD2. Germline V CDR1 and CDR2: SGDLS, YYNGEE. The ends lost 0 bases at V and 4 bases at J; junction bases unmatched: 4. This CDR3 region has 15 residues. Here the CDR3 DNA reads TGTGCCAGCAGCGTAGGGGCTAGCGGATACAATGAGCAGTTCTTC. Translated, it gives CASSVGASGYNEQFF.

The gene calls are TRBV18 and TRBJ1-2; maybe TRBD1 (5 bases). The V and J ends lost 5 bases and 3 bases respectively, with 16 bases between them. Germline V gene lookup returns CDR1 KGHSH and CDR2 LQKENI. The CDR3 loop spans 15 amino acids. The CDR3 loop reads CASSFSSDNYYGYTF. The CDR3 bases are TGTGCCAGCTCATTTTCTTCGGACAATTACTATGGCTACACCTTC.

This sequence joins TRBV7-2 and TRBJ1-3; TRBD1 matches 10 bases. V lost 3 bases to trimming and J lost 2 bases; unmatched junction nucleotides: 10. Germline V gene sequence: CDR1 SGHTA, CDR2 FQGNSA. There are 18 residues in the CDR3. CDR3 sequence reads: CASSFATSGTGAGNTIYF. In DNA form, the CDR3 reads TGTGCCAGCAGCTTTGCTACATCCGGGACAGGGGCTGGAAACACCATATATTTT.

In its sample, this clonotype was seen many times. V gene TRBV7-2 combines with J gene TRBJ1-2; 9 positions agree with TRBD1. Germline V lookup: CDR1 SGHTA, CDR2 FQGNSA. The CDR3 runs to 15 residues. V lost 5 bases, J lost 3 bases, and 7 bases stayed unmatched. The CDR3 DNA reads as TGTGCCAGCAGCGCTAACAGGGGGCGAGACTATGGCTACACCTTC. Translated, it gives CASSANRGRDYGYTF.

With regard to this clonotype: A much larger clone lies one base from this, so it may be a read error. The CDR3 DNA follows: TGTACCAGCAGTTTGACCGGGACCCCAAATGAGCAGTTCTTC. Protein product: CTSSLTGTPNEQFF. The chain has TRBV27 and TRBJ2-1; D tentatively reads TRBD1 or TRBD2 (5 bases each). Germline-derived CDR1 and CDR2 are MNHEY and SMNVEV (reference sequence). This CDR3 contains 14 residues.

On this clonotype itself: The junction and the germline gene differ at one end; a read error may be behind it. Here the CDR3 DNA reads TGTGCCAGCAGTCTGGGTGGAGCAGCCCTATTCTCTGGAAACACCATGTATTTT. It translates to CASSLGGAALFSGNTMYF. The rearrangement joins TRBV2 to TRBJ1-3, with no clear D. This CDR3 is built from 18 residues. Germline CDR1 is SNHLY and CDR2 is FYNNEI. Variable domain in full (rest from reference TRBV2 and TRBJ1-3): EPEVTQTPSHQVTQMGQEVILRCVPISNHLYFYWYRQILGQKVEFLVSFYNNEISEKSEIFDDQFSVERPDGSNFTLKIRSTKLEDSAMYFCASSLGGAALFSGNTMYFGEGSWLTVV.

This clonotype showed up just a few times. The chain couples TRBV9 to TRBJ2-2; D call uncertain. V lost 4 bases to trimming and J lost 0 bases, with 10 bases between them. This CDR3 is built from 15 residues. CDR1 SGDLS and CDR2 YYNGEE come from the germline V gene. CDR3 region: CASSSRHTNTGELFF. CDR3 coding DNA: TGTGCCAGCAGCAGCCGACACACGAACACCGGGGAGCTGTTTTTT.

The chain employs TRBV30 and TRBJ2-5; TRBD2 might be the D (5 bases). Looked up from germline, CDR1 is GTSNPN and CDR2 is SVGIG (reference sequence). The CDR3 has 14 residues. V gave up 3 bases and J gave up 5 bases, with 16 bases separating them. CDR3 sequence (DNA): TGTGCCTGGAGCCGCGGGTGGGGTCTGGAGACCCAGTACTTC. Encoded protein: CAWSRGWGLETQYF. The variable domain in full, completed from reference TRBV30 and TRBJ2-5, reads SQTIHQWPATLVQPVGSPLSLECTVEGTSNPNLYWYRQAAGRGLQLLFYSVGIGQISSEVPQNLSASRPQDRQFILSSKKLLLSDSGFYLCAWSRGWGLETQYFGPGTRLLVL.

This clonotype was observed a few times. The chain carries TRBV12-3 or TRBV12-4 and TRBJ1-5, with 10 bases matching TRBD1. V shed 5 bases and J 7 bases; nucleotides not matched to a gene: 8. CDR3 length: 15 amino acids. The CDR3 is CASSRTGGGGQPQHF. The CDR3 nucleotides read TGTGCCAGCAGTCGGACAGGGGGTGGAGGGCAGCCCCAGCATTTT.

This clonotype occurred a few times. This may come from a read error, since a much larger clone is one base off. V is TRBV12-3 or TRBV12-4 and J is TRBJ2-1; no clear D gene. The CDR3 has 15 amino acids. The chain's CDR3 is CASSSPVLEGETQHF. CDR3 bases: TGTGCCAGCAGCTCTCCGGTTCTGGAAGGAGAGACCCAGCACTTC.

The chain combines TRBV24-1 with TRBJ2-7; 9 bases map to TRBD2. In germline, CDR1 is KGHDR, CDR2 SFDVKD. CDR3 length: 16 residues. Trimming cost V 4 bases and J 4 bases; bases outside gene matches: 10. CDR3 residues: CATSDNSGSTFYEQYF. Written as DNA, the CDR3 is TGTGCCACCAGTGACAATAGCGGGAGTACGTTTTACGAGCAGTACTTC.

This chain links TRBV24-1 with TRBJ2-7, with TRBD1 as a possible D gene (5 bases). Trimming pared 5 bases from V and 6 bases from J, leaving 10 bases between. The CDR3 consists of 12 residues. CDR1 and CDR2 (germline): KGHDR, SFDVKD. The CDR3 DNA reads TGTGCCACCAGTGTTCAAGGGGTCGAGCAGTACTTC. This encodes CATSVQGVEQYF.

This clonotype was detected many times. This chain connects TRBV9 to TRBJ2-7; 7 bases map to TRBD2. Germline lookup yields CDR1 SGDLS and CDR2 YYNGEE. Germline trimming cut 2 bases from V and 2 bases from J; bases unmatched to any gene: 4. The CDR3 runs 14 residues. The CDR3: CASSVGRGPYEQYF. CDR3 in DNA: TGTGCCAGCAGCGTGGGGAGGGGACCCTACGAGCAGTACTTC. The entire variable domain, with the rest obtained from reference TRBV9 and TRBJ2-7, is as follows: DSGVTQTPKHLITATGQRVTLRCSPRSGDLSVYWYQQSLDQGLQFLIQYYNGEERAKGNILERFSAQQFPDLHSELNLSSLELGDSALYFCASSVGRGPYEQYFGPGTRLTVT.

This clonotype has more than one count but fewer than ten. The CDR3 region is CATSRGLAGAYNEQFF. The CDR3 DNA reads as TGTGCCACCAGCAGGGGACTAGCGGGAGCCTACAATGAGCAGTTCTTC. The genes are TRBV15 and TRBJ2-1, with TRBD2 matching over 14 bases. The CDR3 is 16 residues long. Germline V gene data show CDR1 as LNHNV and CDR2 as YYDKDF (reference sequence). Trimming cost V 3 bases and J 2 bases; bases outside gene matches: 0.

This clonotype was seen at least ten times. J is TRBJ2-5 and V is TRBV27; 7 bases line up with TRBD2. CDR1 is MNHEY and CDR2 is SMNVEV in the germline V gene (reference sequence). J lost 4 bases, V lost 8 bases, and 10 bases had no gene match. The CDR3 is 14 amino acids. In DNA, the CDR3 is TGTGCCAGCTGGGGAGGGCGTGGAGGAGAGACCCAGTACTTC. It specifies CASWGGRGGETQYF.

This clonotype was observed many times. The chain combines TRBV11-2 with TRBJ2-7; 11 nucleotides match TRBD2. There are 17 residues in the CDR3. Germline CDR1 and CDR2: SGHAT and FQNNGV. V trimming: 3 bases; J trimming: 0 bases; junction bases outside the gene matches: 7. The CDR3 loop is CASSLGGLADYSYEQYF. CDR3 in DNA: TGTGCCAGCAGCTTGGGGGGACTAGCGGATTACTCCTACGAGCAGTACTTC.

This clonotype was detected many times. The chain combines TRBV2 with TRBJ1-3; D perhaps matches TRBD1 (5 bases). The germline CDR1 and CDR2 sequences are SNHLY and FYNNEI. V lost 4 bases and J lost 0, with 10 bases in between. CDR3 length: 15 amino acids. This chain's CDR3 is CASSVNRFSGNTIYF. DNA for the CDR3: TGTGCCAGCAGTGTGAACAGGTTCTCTGGAAACACCATATATTTT.

This clonotype was recorded many times. The V and J genes are TRBV12-3 or TRBV12-4 and TRBJ2-1, with D unresolved. Trimming removed 6 bases from V and 10 bases from J, with 10 bases in between. This CDR3 has 11 residues. The CDR3 sequence: CASSASEEQFF. The CDR3 DNA reads TGTGCCAGCAGCGCCTCGGAGGAGCAGTTCTTC.

This clonotype was seen ten or more times. The chain couples TRBV24-1 to TRBJ2-5, with unresolved D. This CDR3 has 17 amino acids. V was clipped by 1 base and J by 1 base, with 15 bases between them. Germline V CDR1 and CDR2: KGHDR, SFDVKD. In DNA form, the CDR3 reads TGTGCCACCAGTGATTTTGGCGGCGTCGGTGGCCAAGAGACCCAGTACTTC. Its translation is CATSDFGGVGGQETQYF.

In its sample, this clonotype was seen a few times. The CDR3 DNA reads TGTGCCAGCCGGCTGGGGGCCGCTAAGGATTCACCCCTCCACTTT. Translating gives CASRLGAAKDSPLHF. The chain combines TRBV3-1 with TRBJ1-6, with D tentatively TRBD1 (6 bases). This CDR3 comprises 15 residues. Germline values: CDR1 LGHDT, CDR2 YNNKEL (reference sequence). The germline V and J ends were trimmed by 8 bases and 8 bases, with 19 bases remaining between them.

This clonotype was observed at least ten times. This chain connects TRBV11-2 to TRBJ2-5; TRBD1 aligns across 7 bases. Trimming cost V 0 bases and J 2 bases; bases outside gene matches: 6. Germline loops: CDR1 SGHAT, CDR2 FQNNGV. The length of the CDR3 is 16 residues. The CDR3 bases are TGTGCCAGCAGCTTAGATCCCGCCAGGGGGCAAGAGACCCAGTACTTC. Translating gives CASSLDPARGQETQYF. The variable domain in full, completed from reference TRBV11-2 and TRBJ2-5, reads EAGVAQSPRYKIIEKRQSVAFWCNPISGHATLYWYQQILGQGPKLLIQFQNNGVVDDSQLPKDRFSAERLKGVDSTLKIQPAKLEDSAVYLCASSLDPARGQETQYFGPGTRLLVL.

At least ten counts were recorded for this clonotype. This chain links TRBV5-1 with TRBJ2-2; possibly TRBD1 or TRBD2 for D (5 bases each). Germline V lookup: CDR1 SGHRS, CDR2 YFSETQ. This CDR3 comprises 12 residues. The germline V and J ends were trimmed by 7 bases and 4 bases, with 8 bases remaining between them. The CDR3 region has the DNA TGCGCCAGCCCAGGGAGCACCGGGGAGCTGTTTTTT. Translation gives CASPGSTGELFF.

This clonotype occurred many times. The rearrangement links TRBV12-5 to TRBJ2-7, with 10 bases identical to TRBD2. Germline lookup yields CDR1 LGHNT and CDR2 FRNRAP. With 6 bases clipped from V and 2 bases from J, the junction kept 7 bases outside the gene matches. CDR3 size: 15 residues. The CDR3, as DNA: TGTGCTAGTGGAGCTGGACTAGCGGTTCCCTACGAGCAGTACTTC. Translation: CASGAGLAVPYEQYF.

This clonotype was observed many times. The chain employs TRBV29-1 and TRBJ2-1; D is undetermined. The germline V gene encodes CDR1 SQVTM and CDR2 ANQGSEA. V lost 4 bases and J 4 bases, leaving 14 bases between the germline ends. The CDR3 is made up of 14 amino acids. The CDR3 spells CSVAGVPLYNEQFF. The CDR3 nucleotides are TGCAGCGTTGCGGGTGTACCCTTATACAATGAGCAGTTCTTC.

This clonotype came up many times. The chain carries TRBV6-1 and TRBJ2-1, with 14 bases fitting TRBD2. The junction had 9 bases not matched to a gene; V was cut back by 6 bases and J by 8 bases. The CDR3 consists of 16 residues. Germline V lookup: CDR1 MNHNS, CDR2 SASEGT. In DNA, the CDR3 is TGTGCCAGCAGAACCGGGACTAGCGGGAGTCATGATGAGCAGTTCTTC. Translated: CASRTGTSGSHDEQFF.